The 30 T cell receptor beta chains below come from one sample, sequenced in a study of CD8 T cells in ankylosing spondylitis. Study-wide findings and caveats: There was a TCR beta motif, made of eight highly homologous variants, that appeared characteristic of ankylosing spondylitis blood.

A single record per CDR3 protein comes from TCRdb applying MiXCR to the 5' RACE reads. Of more than 600,000 distinct CDR3 sequences listed, 15% to 20% are singletons. These receptors lack a known antigen. Sequenced material: blood, either unsorted or a sorted T cell fraction (not recorded which). Receptors were obtained from a male donor with ankylosing spondylitis.

CDR3 nucleotide sequence: TGCGCCAGCAGCCATGGACAGGGCCAAGCTTTCTTT. As protein: CASSHGQGQAFF. The V gene is TRBV5-1, the J gene TRBJ1-1; 8 nucleotides align to TRBD1. This CDR3 has 12 amino acids. CDR1 is SGHRS and CDR2 is YFSETQ in the germline V gene. V shed 4 bases, J shed 9 bases, and the junction held 5 bases outside the gene matches.

This clonotype was counted only a few times. The chain links TRBV2 to TRBJ2-1; TRBD2 matches at 7 bases. V was pared by 3 bases and J by 4 bases, with 6 bases of the junction left unmatched. Germline lookup yields CDR1 SNHLY and CDR2 FYNNEI. This CDR3 is 15 amino acids long. CDR3 residues: CASSEKGGWYNEQFF. The DNA for the CDR3 is TGTGCCAGCAGTGAGAAGGGAGGGTGGTACAATGAGCAGTTCTTC.

This clonotype was counted between two and nine times. V is TRBV10-3 and J is TRBJ2-7; D might be TRBD1 (6 bases). Trimming pared 3 bases from V and 3 bases from J, leaving 12 bases between. The CDR3 length is 14 residues. The germline V gene has CDR1 ENHRY and CDR2 SYGVKD. Here the CDR3 reads CAISDSQGNYEQYF. DNA of the CDR3: TGTGCCATCAGTGACTCACAGGGTAACTACGAGCAGTACTTC.

The rearrangement joins TRBV29-1 to TRBJ2-1; 9 positions match TRBD2. The V gene's germline CDR1 is SQVTM and CDR2 ANQGSEA. Trimming cost V 4 bases and J 5 bases; bases outside gene matches: 6. The CDR3 length is 14 residues. In DNA form, the CDR3 reads TGCAGCGTTGCCACTAGACTAGCGGACAATGAGCAGTTCTTC. It yields the protein CSVATRLADNEQFF.

V usage is TRBV20-1 and J usage is TRBJ1-1; D is perhaps TRBD1 (6 bases). The CDR3 contains 13 residues. From germline, CDR1 is DFQATT and CDR2 SNEGSKA (reference sequence). Trimming stripped 2 bases from V and 2 bases from J, with 9 bases between. CDR3 loop: CSARWTENTEAFF. The DNA for the CDR3 is TGCAGTGCTAGATGGACAGAAAACACTGAAGCTTTCTTT.

The chain combines TRBV7-2 with TRBJ1-4; a possible D gene is TRBD1 (5 bases). Germline assignment: CDR1 SGHTA and CDR2 FQGNSA. V dropped 4 bases and J dropped 8 bases, with 14 bases sitting between them. CDR3 length equals 14 residues. CDR3 protein: CASSSLGGREKLFF. The CDR3 nucleotides read TGTGCCAGCAGCTCCCTCGGGGGGAGAGAAAAACTGTTTTTT.

This clonotype appeared a few times. The chain is built from TRBV20-1 and TRBJ2-3; 11 bases agree with TRBD2. The V gene's germline CDR1 is DFQATT and CDR2 SNEGSKA (reference sequence). The CDR3 length is 14 residues. CDR3 coding DNA: TGCAGCCTCGGGACTAGCGGATTGACAGATACGCAGTATTTT. Its protein is CSLGTSGLTDTQYF.

The chain combines TRBV24-1 with TRBJ1-4; 8 nucleotides match TRBD1. The trim removed 4 bases at V and 4 bases at J, leaving 10 bases unmatched. The length of the CDR3 is 17 residues. Germline values: CDR1 KGHDR, CDR2 SFDVKD. CDR3 protein: CATSDSWRTGLNEKLFF. The CDR3 nucleotides are TGTGCCACCAGTGACTCCTGGAGGACAGGGCTTAATGAAAAACTGTTTTTT.

This clonotype has a handful of counts. V usage is TRBV30 and J usage is TRBJ1-1; TRBD1 might be the D (6 bases). The V and J ends lost 2 bases and 2 bases respectively, with 9 bases between them. The CDR3 covers 13 residues. Looked up from germline, CDR1 is GTSNPN and CDR2 is SVGIG (reference sequence). CDR3 coding DNA: TGTGCCTGGAGTAAGGGACACAACACTGAAGCTTTCTTT. It codes for CAWSKGHNTEAFF. The variable domain in full, completed from reference TRBV30 and TRBJ1-1, reads SQTIHQWPATLVQPVGSPLSLECTVEGTSNPNLYWYRQAAGRGLQLLFYSVGIGQISSEVPQNLSASRPQDRQFILSSKKLLLSDSGFYLCAWSKGHNTEAFFGQGTRLTVV.

The sample holds many counts of this clonotype. The genes are TRBV7-2 and TRBJ2-3, with 12 positions matching TRBD2. V shed 5 bases and J 7 bases; nucleotides not matched to a gene: 4. Per the germline V gene, CDR1 is SGHTA and CDR2 is FQGNSA. The CDR3 contains 14 residues. The DNA for the CDR3 is TGTGCCAGCAGCCCCGGACTAGCGGGGAATACGCAGTATTTT. The encoded protein is CASSPGLAGNTQYF.

The V and J genes are TRBV2 and TRBJ1-3, with a weak D call TRBD1 (6 bases). Trimming stripped 1 base from V and 4 bases from J, with 11 bases between. The CDR3 contains 15 residues. From germline, CDR1 is SNHLY and CDR2 FYNNEI. As DNA, the CDR3 is TGTGCCAGCAGTGAAGGGGGGCTGGACGGAAACACCATATATTTT. Its protein is CASSEGGLDGNTIYF.

The genes are TRBV10-3 and TRBJ1-2; 10 bases agree with TRBD1. Per the germline V gene, CDR1 is ENHRY and CDR2 is SYGVKD. After removal of 4 bases from V and 6 bases from J, the junction contained 11 bases not matched to a gene. The CDR3 is 16 residues long. CDR3 in DNA: TGTGCCATCAGTGGCCCTACGGACAGGGGGTCTCATGGCTACACCTTC. This translates into CAISGPTDRGSHGYTF.

The rearrangement uses TRBV6-1 and TRBJ2-1; no firm D call. The V gene's germline CDR1 is MNHNS and CDR2 SASEGT. The V and J ends lost 1 base and 5 bases respectively, with 15 bases between them. The CDR3 has 16 residues. CDR3: CASSEDSPWSHNEQFF. In nucleotides, the CDR3 is TGTGCCAGCAGTGAAGACAGCCCGTGGTCACACAATGAGCAGTTCTTC.

V gene TRBV19 combines with J gene TRBJ2-7; the D gene is possibly TRBD2 (6 bases). Between the trimmed V and J ends, which lost 9 bases and 0 bases, there was a span of 12 bases. The CDR3 consists of 13 residues. Germline assignment: CDR1 LNHDA and CDR2 SQIVND (reference sequence). The CDR3 DNA reads TGTGCCAGACTAGCTATCAGCTCCTACGAGCAGTACTTC. Protein product: CARLAISSYEQYF.

This chain joins TRBV28 and TRBJ2-7; TRBD1 or TRBD2 may be the D gene (5 bases each). This CDR3 has 13 amino acids. V lost 1 base to trimming and J lost 4 bases, with 8 bases between them. The germline V gene encodes CDR1 MDHEN and CDR2 SYDVKM. The CDR3 here is CASSLLEGYEQYF. The CDR3 DNA is TGTGCCAGCAGTTTATTAGAGGGGTACGAGCAGTACTTC.

This clonotype was seen more than once but under ten times. The chain uses TRBV4-2 and TRBJ1-2; D perhaps matches TRBD1 (5 bases). V lost 0 bases to trimming and J lost 1 base, with 21 bases between them. The CDR3 loop spans 19 amino acids. The germline gives CDR1 LGHNA, CDR2 YNFKEQ. CDR3 protein: CASSQDWGETSTDNYGYTF. The CDR3, as DNA: TGTGCCAGCAGCCAAGATTGGGGGGAGACATCCACTGATAACTATGGCTACACCTTC.

V gene TRBV5-5 combines with J gene TRBJ1-1; TRBD1 aligns across 8 bases. CDR3 length: 15 residues. V trimming: 4 bases; J trimming: 5 bases; junction bases outside the gene matches: 10. Germline assignment: CDR1 SGHKS and CDR2 YYEKEE (reference sequence). The CDR3 nucleotides are TGTGCCAGCAGCGGCGGGACAGGCCCGACTACTGAAGCTTTCTTT. Its translation is CASSGGTGPTTEAFF.

A few counts support this clonotype. The rearrangement uses TRBV4-2 and TRBJ2-1; D might be TRBD1 or TRBD2, each matching 10 bases. CDR3 size: 19 residues. V was pared by 1 base and J by 9 bases, with 28 bases between. CDR1 is LGHNA and CDR2 is YNFKEQ in the germline V gene. This CDR3 reads CASSQGGTGELAGSGEQFF. CDR3 nucleotide sequence: TGTGCCAGCAGCCAAGGCGGGACAGGGGAACTAGCGGGGTCGGGTGAGCAGTTCTTC.

This clonotype occurred a few times. J is TRBJ2-5 and V is TRBV7-9, with TRBD1 matching over 10 bases. The CDR3 runs to 16 residues. CDR1 is SEHNR, CDR2 FQNEAQ, per germline (reference sequence). Trimming removed 5 bases from V and 2 bases from J; junction bases left unmatched: 8. The DNA of the CDR3 is TGTGCCAGCAGCGAGATAGGGGGACAGGGGCAAGAGACCCAGTACTTC. This encodes CASSEIGGQGQETQYF.

There are a few counts of this clonotype. The chain has TRBV18 and TRBJ2-1; D gene uncertain. Germline-derived CDR1 and CDR2 are KGHSH and LQKENI. This CDR3 comprises 12 residues. The V and J ends lost 6 bases and 5 bases respectively, with 8 bases between them. The CDR3 DNA sequence: TGTGCCAGCTCCCGTACCCACAATGAGCAGTTCTTC. It is translated as CASSRTHNEQFF.

The J gene is TRBJ2-1, the V gene TRBV7-6; D gene ambiguous. Between the trimmed V and J ends, which lost 2 bases and 8 bases, there was a span of 16 bases. The length of the CDR3 is 15 residues. The germline V gene encodes CDR1 SGHVS and CDR2 FNYEAQ. CDR3 DNA sequence: TGTGCCAGCAGCTTATCTCGCGCCAGGCAATATGAGCAGTTCTTC. This translates into CASSLSRARQYEQFF.

This clonotype was counted only a few times. The chain joins TRBV29-1 to TRBJ2-7; 11 bases match TRBD2. The CDR3 covers 13 residues. The germline V gene encodes CDR1 SQVTM and CDR2 ANQGSEA. V lost 8 bases and J lost 2; bases outside the gene matches: 5. In nucleotides, the CDR3 is TGCAGCATTCTAGCGGGAGGCACCTACGAGCAGTACTTC. This gives the protein CSILAGGTYEQYF.

This sequence joins TRBV7-9 and TRBJ2-7; D gene unclear. The CDR3 contains 13 residues. Germline V CDR1 and CDR2: SEHNR, FQNEAQ (reference sequence). Trimming stripped 0 bases from V and 4 bases from J, with 7 bases between. CDR3 nucleotides: TGTGCCAGCAGCTTAGCGAACGGGTACGAGCAGTACTTC. Translation: CASSLANGYEQYF.

The CDR3 protein is CASSSGEAAFF. CDR3 bases: TGTGCCAGCAGTTCTGGGGAGGCAGCTTTCTTT. V gene TRBV6-5 combines with J gene TRBJ1-1; no clear D. Per the germline V gene, CDR1 is MNHEY and CDR2 is SVGAGI. V lost 4 bases to trimming and J lost 10 bases, with 10 bases between them. CDR3 length: 11 amino acids.

This clonotype was detected ten times or more. The rearrangement uses TRBV7-9 and TRBJ1-6, with D hard to call. Trimming took 5 bases from V and 10 from J, leaving 24 bases between them. Germline CDR1 reads SEHNR; CDR2 reads FQNEAQ (reference sequence). The CDR3 contains 17 residues. In DNA, the CDR3 is TGTGCCAGCAGCACACAGTCCCCTGACCTCTCCAAATCACCCCTCCACTTT. This encodes CASSTQSPDLSKSPLHF.

The gene calls are TRBV3-1 and TRBJ2-2, with D perhaps matching TRBD2 (5 bases). Germline assignment: CDR1 LGHDT and CDR2 YNNKEL (reference sequence). The V end was cut by 1 base, the J end by 4 bases, with 13 bases between. This CDR3 has 16 amino acids. CDR3 region: CASSQGYVRGTGELFF. As DNA, the CDR3 is TGTGCCAGCAGCCAAGGATACGTTCGGGGCACCGGGGAGCTGTTTTTT.

The table lists this clonotype with a few counts. The J gene is TRBJ2-5, the V gene TRBV12-3 or TRBV12-4; perhaps TRBD2 as D (6 bases). The CDR3 contains 15 residues. Trimming cost V 5 bases and J 5 bases, with 18 bases left between them. The CDR3 sequence: CASSPYWEVRETQYF. The CDR3 bases are TGTGCCAGCAGTCCCTATTGGGAGGTCCGGGAGACCCAGTACTTC.

This clonotype was seen repeatedly, ten times or more. V and J are TRBV10-3 and TRBJ1-1; 8 bases align to TRBD1. V shed 0 bases and J 1 base; nucleotides not matched to a gene: 1. The length of the CDR3 is 15 residues. Germline assignment: CDR1 ENHRY and CDR2 SYGVKD. In DNA, the CDR3 is TGTGCCATCAGTGAGTCGACAGGGGCGAACACTGAAGCTTTCTTT. It translates to CAISESTGANTEAFF.

This clonotype was seen only a few times. This chain uses TRBV6-2 or TRBV6-3 with TRBJ2-2, with TRBD1 identical over 8 bases. Germline CDR1 reads MNHEY; CDR2 reads SVGEGT. This CDR3 has 17 amino acids. V trimming: 2 bases; J trimming: 5 bases; junction bases outside the gene matches: 10. This chain's CDR3 is CASSYLRQGARTGELFF. The CDR3 coding sequence is TGTGCCAGCAGTTACCTCAGGCAGGGGGCGAGAACCGGGGAGCTGTTTTTT.

There are many counts of this clonotype. V and J are TRBV4-1 and TRBJ2-3, with a tentative D call TRBD2 (5 bases). V shed 3 bases and J shed 0 bases, with 16 bases lying between them. The CDR3 is 17 amino acids. Germline lookup yields CDR1 MGHRA and CDR2 YSYEKL. In DNA form, the CDR3 reads TGCGCCAGCAGCCAGGACGAGGGAGTTCCTAGCACAGATACGCAGTATTTT. Translation gives CASSQDEGVPSTDTQYF.